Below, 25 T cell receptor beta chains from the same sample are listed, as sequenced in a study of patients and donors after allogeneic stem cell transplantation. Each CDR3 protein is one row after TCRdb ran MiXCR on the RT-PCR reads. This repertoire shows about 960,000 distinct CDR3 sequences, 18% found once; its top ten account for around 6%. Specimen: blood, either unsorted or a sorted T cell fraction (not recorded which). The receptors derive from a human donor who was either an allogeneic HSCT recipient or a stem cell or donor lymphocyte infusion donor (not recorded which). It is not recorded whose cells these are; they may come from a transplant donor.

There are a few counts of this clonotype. CDR3 DNA sequence: TGCAGTGCTAGGACTAGCGGGGGGAACACCGGGGAGCTGTTTTTT. This sequence encodes CSARTSGGNTGELFF. The genes are TRBV20-1 and TRBJ2-2; TRBD2 aligns across 12 bases. Trimming took 3 bases from V and 1 from J; bases not matched to a gene: 0. Germline values: CDR1 DFQATT, CDR2 SNEGSKA (reference sequence). This CDR3 is 15 amino acids long.

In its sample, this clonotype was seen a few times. Here the CDR3 reads CASSLGWTDNSPLHF. As DNA, the CDR3 is TGCGCCAGCAGCTTGGGGTGGACAGATAATTCACCCCTCCACTTT. The V gene is TRBV5-1, the J gene TRBJ1-6, with a weak D call TRBD1 (6 bases). The germline V gene has CDR1 SGHRS and CDR2 YFSETQ. The CDR3 length is 15 residues. V was cut by 0 bases and J by 5 bases, with 9 bases left in between.

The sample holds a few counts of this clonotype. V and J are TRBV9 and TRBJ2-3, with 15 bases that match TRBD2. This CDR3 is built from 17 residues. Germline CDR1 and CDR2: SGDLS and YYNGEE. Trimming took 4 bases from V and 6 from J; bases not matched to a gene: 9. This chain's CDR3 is CASSPSTGLAGGDTQYF. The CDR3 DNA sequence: TGTGCCAGCAGCCCCTCAACCGGACTAGCGGGAGGGGATACGCAGTATTTT.

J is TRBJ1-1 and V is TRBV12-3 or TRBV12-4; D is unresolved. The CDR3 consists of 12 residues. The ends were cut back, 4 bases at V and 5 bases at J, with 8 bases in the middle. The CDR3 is CASSYTLTEAFF. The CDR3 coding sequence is TGTGCCAGCAGTTATACCCTAACTGAAGCTTTCTTT.

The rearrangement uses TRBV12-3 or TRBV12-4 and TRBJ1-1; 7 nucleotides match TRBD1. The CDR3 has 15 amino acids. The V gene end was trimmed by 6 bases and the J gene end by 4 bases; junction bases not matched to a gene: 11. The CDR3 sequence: CASSHQGGAGTEAFF. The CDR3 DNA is TGTGCCAGCAGCCACCAAGGGGGCGCGGGCACTGAAGCTTTCTTT.

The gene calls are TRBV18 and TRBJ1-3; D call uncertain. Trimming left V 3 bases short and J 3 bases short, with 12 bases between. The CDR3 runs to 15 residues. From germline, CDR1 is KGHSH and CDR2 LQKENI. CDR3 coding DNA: TGTGCCAGCTCACCCCCCCCTGGGGTTGGAAACACCATATATTTT. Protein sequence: CASSPPPGVGNTIYF.

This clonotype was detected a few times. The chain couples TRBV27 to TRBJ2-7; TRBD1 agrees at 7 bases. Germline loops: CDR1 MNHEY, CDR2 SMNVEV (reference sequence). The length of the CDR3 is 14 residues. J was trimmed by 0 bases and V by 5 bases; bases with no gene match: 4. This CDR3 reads CASSKTGSSYEQYF. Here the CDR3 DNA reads TGTGCCAGCAGTAAGACAGGGAGCTCCTACGAGCAGTACTTC.

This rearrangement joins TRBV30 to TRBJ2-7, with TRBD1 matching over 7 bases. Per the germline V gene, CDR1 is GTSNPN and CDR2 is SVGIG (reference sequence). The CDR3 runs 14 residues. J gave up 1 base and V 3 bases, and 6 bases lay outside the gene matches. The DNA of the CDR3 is TGTGCCTGGAGGGAAAGGGACAGATCCTACGAGCAGTACTTC. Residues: CAWRERDRSYEQYF.

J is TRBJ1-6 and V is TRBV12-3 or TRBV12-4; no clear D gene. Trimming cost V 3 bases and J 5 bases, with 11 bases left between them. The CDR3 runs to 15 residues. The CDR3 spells CASSLEGADNSPLHF. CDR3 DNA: TGTGCCAGCAGTTTGGAGGGAGCCGATAATTCACCCCTCCACTTT.

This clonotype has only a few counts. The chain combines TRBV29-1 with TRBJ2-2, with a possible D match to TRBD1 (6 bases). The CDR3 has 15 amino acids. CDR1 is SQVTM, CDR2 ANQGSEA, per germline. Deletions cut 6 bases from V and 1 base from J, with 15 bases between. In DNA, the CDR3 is TGCAGCGTCCCCAAATGGGGACAGAACACCGGGGAGCTGTTTTTT. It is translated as CSVPKWGQNTGELFF.

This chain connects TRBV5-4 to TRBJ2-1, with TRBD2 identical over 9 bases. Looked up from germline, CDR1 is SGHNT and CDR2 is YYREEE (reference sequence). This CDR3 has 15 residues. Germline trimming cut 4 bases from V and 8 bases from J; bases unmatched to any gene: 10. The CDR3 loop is CASSLGGTSTYEQFF. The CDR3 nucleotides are TGTGCCAGCAGCCTTGGGGGGACTAGCACCTATGAGCAGTTCTTC.

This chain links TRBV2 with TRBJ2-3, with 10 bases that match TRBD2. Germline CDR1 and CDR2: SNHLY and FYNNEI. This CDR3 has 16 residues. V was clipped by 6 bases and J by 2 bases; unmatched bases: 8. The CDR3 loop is CASRRRSGGDTDTQYF. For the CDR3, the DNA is TGTGCCAGCAGACGCAGGAGCGGGGGGGACACAGATACGCAGTATTTT.

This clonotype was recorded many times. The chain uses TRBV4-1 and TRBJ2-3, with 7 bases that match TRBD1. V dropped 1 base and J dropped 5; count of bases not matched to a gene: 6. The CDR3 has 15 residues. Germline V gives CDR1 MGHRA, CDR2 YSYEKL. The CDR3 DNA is TGCGCCAGCAGCCAAGCCGACAGGGATATAGATACGCAGTATTTT. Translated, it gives CASSQADRDIDTQYF.

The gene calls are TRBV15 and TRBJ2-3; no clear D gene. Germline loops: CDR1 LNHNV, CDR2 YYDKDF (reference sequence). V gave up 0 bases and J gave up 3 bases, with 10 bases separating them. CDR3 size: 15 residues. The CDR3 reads CATSRDSPLTDTQYF. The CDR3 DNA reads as TGTGCCACCAGCAGAGATAGTCCACTAACAGATACGCAGTATTTT.

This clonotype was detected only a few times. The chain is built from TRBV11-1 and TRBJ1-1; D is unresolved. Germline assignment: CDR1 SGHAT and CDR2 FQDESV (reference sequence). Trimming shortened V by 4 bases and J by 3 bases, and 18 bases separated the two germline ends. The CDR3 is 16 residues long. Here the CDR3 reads CASSSKFPLRDTEAFF. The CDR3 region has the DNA TGTGCCAGCAGCTCGAAATTCCCCCTTCGGGACACTGAAGCTTTCTTT. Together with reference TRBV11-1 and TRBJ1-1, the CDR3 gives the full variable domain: EAEVAQSPRYKITEKSQAVAFWCDPISGHATLYWYRQILGQGPELLVQFQDESVVDDSQLPKDRFSAERLKGVDSTLKIQPAELGDSAMYLCASSSKFPLRDTEAFFGQGTRLTVV.

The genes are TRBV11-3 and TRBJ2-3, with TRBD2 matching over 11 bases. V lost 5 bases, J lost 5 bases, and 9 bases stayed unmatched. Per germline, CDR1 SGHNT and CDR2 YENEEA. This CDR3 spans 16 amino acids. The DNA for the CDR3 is TGTGCCAGCAGCCGCCGGACTAGCGGGCGAGGAGATACGCAGTATTTT. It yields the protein CASSRRTSGRGDTQYF.

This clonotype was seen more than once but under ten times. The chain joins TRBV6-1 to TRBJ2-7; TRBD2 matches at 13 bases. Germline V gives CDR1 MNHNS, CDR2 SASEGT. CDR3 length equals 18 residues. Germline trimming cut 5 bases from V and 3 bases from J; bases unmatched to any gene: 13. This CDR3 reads CASSRGTSGTTWGYEQYF. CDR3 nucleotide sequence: TGTGCCAGCAGTAGAGGGACTAGCGGGACGACCTGGGGCTACGAGCAGTACTTC.

As DNA, the CDR3 is TGTGCCAGAAGCCCTCTTGGGACCGGGGAGCTGTTTTTT. Protein sequence: CARSPLGTGELFF. The rearrangement links TRBV7-3 to TRBJ2-2; D uncertain. The CDR3 has 13 residues. The germline V gene encodes CDR1 SGHTA and CDR2 FQGTGA. V lost 9 bases and J lost 5, with 13 bases in between.

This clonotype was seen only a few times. The CDR3 DNA reads TGTGCCAGCAGTGATGGGGCATACCGACAAGAGACCCAGTACTTC. Encoded protein: CASSDGAYRQETQYF. This chain joins TRBV6-1 and TRBJ2-5, with D perhaps TRBD1 (5 bases). This CDR3 has 15 amino acids. The germline CDR1 and CDR2 sequences are MNHNS and SASEGT. The V gene lost 3 bases and the J gene lost 2 bases, with 13 bases spanning the gap.

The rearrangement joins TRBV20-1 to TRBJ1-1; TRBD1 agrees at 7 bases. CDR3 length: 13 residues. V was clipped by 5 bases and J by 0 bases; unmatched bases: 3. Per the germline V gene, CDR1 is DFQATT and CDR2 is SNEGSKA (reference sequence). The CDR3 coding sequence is TGCAGTGCTGGGGGACAGATGAACACTGAAGCTTTCTTT. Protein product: CSAGGQMNTEAFF.

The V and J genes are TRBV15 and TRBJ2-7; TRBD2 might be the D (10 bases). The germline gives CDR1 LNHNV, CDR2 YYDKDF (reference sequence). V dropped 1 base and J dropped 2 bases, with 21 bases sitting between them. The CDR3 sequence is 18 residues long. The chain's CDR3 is CATSRVAGGQGNPYEQYF. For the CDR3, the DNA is TGTGCCACCAGCAGAGTAGCGGGAGGACAGGGGAATCCCTACGAGCAGTACTTC.

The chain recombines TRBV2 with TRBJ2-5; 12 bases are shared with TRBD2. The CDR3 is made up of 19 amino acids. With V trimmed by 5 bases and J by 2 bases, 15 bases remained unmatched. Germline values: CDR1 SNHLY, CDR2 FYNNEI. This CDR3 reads CASSIQGDASGRAQETQYF. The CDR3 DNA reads TGTGCCAGCAGTATACAGGGAGACGCTAGCGGGAGGGCTCAAGAGACCCAGTACTTC.

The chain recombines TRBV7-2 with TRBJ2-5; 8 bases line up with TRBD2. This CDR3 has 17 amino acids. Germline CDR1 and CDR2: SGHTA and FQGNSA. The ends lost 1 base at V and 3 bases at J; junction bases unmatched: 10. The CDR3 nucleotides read TGTGCCAGCAGCTTAGGTACCGGCGGGGGGAAAAAAGAGACCCAGTACTTC. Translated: CASSLGTGGGKKETQYF.

DNA for the CDR3: TGTGCCTGGGGGGCAGGTGGCTACACCTTC. Amino acids: CAWGAGGYTF. The chain couples TRBV30 to TRBJ1-2; D perhaps matches TRBD1 (5 bases). The CDR3 runs 10 residues. The germline gives CDR1 GTSNPN, CDR2 SVGIG (reference sequence). V shed 5 bases and J shed 7 bases, with 8 bases lying between them. Full variable domain (missing parts from reference TRBV30 and TRBJ1-2): SQTIHQWPATLVQPVGSPLSLECTVEGTSNPNLYWYRQAAGRGLQLLFYSVGIGQISSEVPQNLSASRPQDRQFILSSKKLLLSDSGFYLCAWGAGGYTFGSGTRLTVV.

Written as DNA, the CDR3 is TGTGCCAGCAGCTCCCTCCTGACGGGGGCTCTCACAGATACGCAGTATTTT. Residues: CASSSLLTGALTDTQYF. V usage is TRBV7-6 and J usage is TRBJ2-3; either TRBD1 or TRBD2 may supply D (6 bases each). CDR1 SGHVS and CDR2 FNYEAQ come from the germline V gene. V was pared by 4 bases and J by 2 bases, with 19 bases between. The CDR3 covers 17 residues.